These 30 T cell receptor beta chains came from one sample sequenced in a study of T cell responses to AZD1222 COVID-19 vaccine (dated by TCRdb to 2020 to 2023). The library was generated by the immunoSEQ multiplex PCR assay. In TCRdb, the immuneACCESS table is reduced to in-frame sequences with V and J assigned. These tables do not hold every clone; where another copy was compared, an unresolved V gene accounts for under half, and the others remain unexplained. The sample table records about 180,000 clones; around nine tenths of these occur just once. 1.9% of the sample is in the top ten clones. The label giving this sample's time point can be read as: about 28 days (+/-7) after the second vaccine dose. This specimen consisted of peripheral blood, obtained 28 days after the second AZD1222 dose. The receptors were sampled from an adult who received the AZD1222 COVID-19 vaccine.

CDR3 nucleotides: TGTGCCAGCAGGCTAGGGGACAGACCTTCCTACGAGCAGTACTTC. Protein sequence: CASRLGDRPSYEQYF. The chain links TRBV7-2 to TRBJ2-7; 7 bases are shared with TRBD1. CDR3 length equals 15 residues. Germline V gives CDR1 SGHTA, CDR2 FQGNSA. V trimming: 6 bases; J trimming: 1 base; junction bases outside the gene matches: 9.

The chain carries TRBV12-3 or TRBV12-4 and TRBJ1-2, with D possibly being TRBD1 (6 bases). The CDR3 sequence is 13 residues long. V was clipped by 3 bases and J by 7 bases, with 12 bases between them. The CDR3 coding sequence is TGTGCCAGCAGTTTGTACAGGGCTCGTGGCTACACCTTC. Translation gives CASSLYRARGYTF.

The rearrangement links TRBV7-9 to TRBJ1-3, with no clear D. This CDR3 spans 19 amino acids. V lost 1 base, J lost 7 bases, and 26 bases lay in between. Germline CDR1 SEHNR, CDR2 FQNEAQ (reference sequence). As DNA, the CDR3 is TGTGCCAGCAGCTTAGATGGGGTCCAGGACTCGTCTCAATTTAACACCATATATTTT. Translation: CASSLDGVQDSSQFNTIYF.

The chain joins TRBV5-5 to TRBJ2-1; 7 nucleotides agree with TRBD2. CDR1 is SGHKS, CDR2 YYEKEE, per germline (reference sequence). V shed 8 bases, J shed 1 base, and the junction held 12 bases outside the gene matches. CDR3 length equals 16 residues. The CDR3 coding sequence is TGTGCCAGTACCGGGGCTGCGCGGGGGTCCTACAATGAGCAGTTCTTC. It specifies CASTGAARGSYNEQFF.

The chain recombines TRBV30 with TRBJ2-5, with 10 nucleotides matching TRBD1. Looked up from germline, CDR1 is GTSNPN and CDR2 is SVGIG (reference sequence). The CDR3 has 15 residues. V dropped 4 bases and J dropped 4; count of bases not matched to a gene: 9. This CDR3 reads CAWKDRGDSLETQYF. The CDR3 DNA reads TGTGCCTGGAAGGACAGGGGGGACTCTTTAGAGACCCAGTACTTC. Combining the CDR3 with reference TRBV30 and TRBJ2-5 gives the whole variable domain SQTIHQWPATLVQPVGSPLSLECTVEGTSNPNLYWYRQAAGRGLQLLFYSVGIGQISSEVPQNLSASRPQDRQFILSSKKLLLSDSGFYLCAWKDRGDSLETQYFGPGTRLLVL.

The V and J genes are TRBV5-1 and TRBJ2-2; 13 nucleotides agree with TRBD2. The germline gives CDR1 SGHRS, CDR2 YFSETQ. The CDR3 length is 18 residues. V shed 2 bases and J 5 bases; nucleotides not matched to a gene: 9. The CDR3 DNA is TGCGCCAGCAGCTTTCACACTAGCGGGAGGGCTGAGACCGGGGAGCTGTTTTTT. Translation gives CASSFHTSGRAETGELFF.

As DNA, the CDR3 is TGTGCCAGCAGCTTGGGGGGGTACTCCTACGAGCAGTACTTC. Translating it yields CASSLGGYSYEQYF. The rearrangement joins TRBV5-4 to TRBJ2-7; D tentatively reads TRBD1 or TRBD2 (5 bases each). V was clipped by 0 bases and J by 0 bases, with 7 bases between them. The germline V gene encodes CDR1 SGHNT and CDR2 YYREEE (reference sequence). CDR3 length: 14 amino acids.

This CDR3 reads CASSLILGNSNQPQHF. The CDR3 DNA follows: TGTGCCAGCAGTTTGATTCTCGGGAATAGCAATCAGCCCCAGCATTTT. The rearrangement joins TRBV28 to TRBJ1-5, with no clear D. The CDR3 has 16 residues. Germline values: CDR1 MDHEN, CDR2 SYDVKM. V lost 3 bases and J 0 bases, leaving 12 bases between the germline ends.

The chain uses TRBV19 and TRBJ1-1; maybe TRBD1 (6 bases). CDR1 and CDR2 from the germline V gene are LNHDA and SQIVND (reference sequence). CDR3 length: 13 residues. The ends were cut back, 5 bases at V and 1 base at J, with 8 bases in the middle. The CDR3 sequence: CASSGQPNTEAFF. CDR3 DNA sequence: TGTGCCAGTAGTGGACAGCCGAACACTGAAGCTTTCTTT.

The chain joins TRBV4-1 to TRBJ2-4, with 8 bases fitting TRBD2. CDR3 length: 16 residues. Unmatched junction bases numbered 2, after V lost 1 base and J lost 0 bases. From germline, CDR1 is MGHRA and CDR2 YSYEKL. The CDR3 is CASSQVAGLAKNIQYF. CDR3 bases: TGCGCCAGCAGCCAAGTAGCGGGGCTAGCCAAAAACATTCAGTACTTC.

The V and J genes are TRBV7-3 and TRBJ2-2, with 10 bases matching TRBD2. This CDR3 has 16 amino acids. CDR1 is SGHTA and CDR2 is FQGTGA in the germline V gene. J lost 6 bases, V lost 4 bases, and 8 bases had no gene match. CDR3 DNA: TGTGCCAGCAGCTATCAAAGCGGGAGGGCCGCCGGGGAGCTGTTTTTT. Amino acid sequence: CASSYQSGRAAGELFF.

The chain uses TRBV6-5 and TRBJ1-2, with TRBD1 matching 7 bases. Trimming cost V 5 bases and J 8 bases; bases outside gene matches: 14. This CDR3 comprises 15 residues. CDR1 MNHEY and CDR2 SVGAGI come from the germline V gene. CDR3 in DNA: TGTGCCAGCAGTAGAGGACAGGTATTTTCAGGAGGCTACACCTTC. Encoded protein: CASSRGQVFSGGYTF.

This clone was detected only once. This chain uses TRBV30 with TRBJ1-5, with 9 nucleotides matching TRBD1. The CDR3 has 14 residues. Germline V gene lookup returns CDR1 GTSNPN and CDR2 SVGIG (reference sequence). With 3 bases clipped from V and 5 bases from J, the junction kept 5 bases outside the gene matches. CDR3 coding DNA: TGTGCCTGGAGAGGGACAGGGCGGCATCAGCCCCAGCATTTT. Protein sequence: CAWRGTGRHQPQHF.

The chain joins TRBV3-1 (or the pseudogene TRBV3-2) to TRBJ1-3; D perhaps matches TRBD1 (5 bases). V was clipped by 1 base and J by 4 bases, with 11 bases between them. This CDR3 is 15 amino acids long. CDR1 and CDR2 from the germline V gene are LGHDT and YNNKEL (reference sequence). The CDR3 DNA reads as TGTGCCAGCAGCCAAGGAGGGGCGCAGGGAAACACCATATATTTT. Residues: CASSQGGAQGNTIYF.

The V gene is TRBV10-3, the J gene TRBJ2-7; the D gene is possibly TRBD1 (6 bases). The CDR3 contains 14 residues. Germline V gene lookup returns CDR1 ENHRY and CDR2 SYGVKD. The V end was cut by 1 base, the J end by 5 bases, with 12 bases between. The CDR3 spells CAISEYRVENEQYF. The CDR3, as DNA: TGTGCCATCAGTGAGTACAGGGTCGAGAACGAGCAGTACTTC.

With respect to this clone: The same CDR3 can be traced to other DNA sequences in this sample. The gene calls are TRBV15 and TRBJ1-3; no definite D call. This CDR3 has 13 amino acids. The ends were cut back, 1 base at V and 3 bases at J, with 4 bases in the middle. Germline lookup yields CDR1 LNHNV and CDR2 YYDKDF (reference sequence). CDR3 loop: CATSRGGGNTIYF. The CDR3 nucleotides are TGTGCCACCAGCAGAGGGGGTGGAAACACCATATATTTT. Full variable domain (rest looked up from reference TRBV15 and TRBJ1-3): DAMVIQNPRYQVTQFGKPVTLSCSQTLNHNVMYWYQQKSSQAPKLLFHYYDKDFNNEADTPDNFQSRRPNTSFCFLDIRSPGLGDTAMYLCATSRGGGNTIYFGEGSWLTVV.

The chain joins TRBV5-1 to TRBJ1-1, with 8 bases fitting TRBD1. The CDR3 extends over 16 amino acids. Trimming cost V 6 bases and J 1 base; bases outside gene matches: 11. The germline V gene encodes CDR1 SGHRS and CDR2 YFSETQ. CDR3 sequence (DNA): TGCGCCAGCAAACTACAGGGGGGCTCTGGGAACACTGAAGCTTTCTTT. Translation gives CASKLQGGSGNTEAFF.

The chain uses TRBV10-3 and TRBJ1-1, with D perhaps TRBD1 (5 bases). V was clipped by 6 bases and J by 1 base, with 12 bases between them. CDR1 and CDR2 from the germline V gene are ENHRY and SYGVKD. There are 14 residues in the CDR3. The chain's CDR3 is CAISPLGGNTEAFF. The DNA for the CDR3 is TGTGCCATCAGCCCGCTGGGGGGGAACACTGAAGCTTTCTTT.

This chain joins TRBV5-1 and TRBJ1-5; D is possibly TRBD1 (5 bases). Germline V lookup: CDR1 SGHRS, CDR2 YFSETQ. The CDR3 consists of 15 residues. The V and J ends lost 2 bases and 4 bases respectively, with 13 bases between them. The CDR3 reads CASSFREEGNQPQHF. CDR3 bases: TGCGCCAGCAGCTTCCGGGAAGAGGGGAATCAGCCCCAGCATTTT.

The chain employs TRBV4-2 and TRBJ2-7; the D gene is possibly TRBD1 (5 bases). Germline V gene sequence: CDR1 LGHNA, CDR2 YNFKEQ. This CDR3 region has 15 residues. The V gene lost 0 bases and the J gene lost 4 bases, with 13 bases spanning the gap. The DNA for the CDR3 is TGTGCCAGCAGCCAAGAACAGGTCGGTGGATACGAGCAGTACTTC. It is translated as CASSQEQVGGYEQYF.

The chain uses TRBV5-1 and TRBJ2-7, with 7 bases lining up with TRBD1. From germline, CDR1 is SGHRS and CDR2 YFSETQ. The V and J ends lost 0 bases and 7 bases, in that order; junction bases with no gene match: 7. The CDR3 covers 14 residues. The CDR3 spells CASSLGQGRVEQYF. CDR3 in DNA: TGCGCCAGCAGCTTGGGACAGGGACGGGTTGAGCAGTACTTC. Full variable domain (missing parts from reference TRBV5-1 and TRBJ2-7): KAGVTQTPRYLIKTRGQQVTLSCSPISGHRSVSWYQQTPGQGLQFLFEYFSETQRNKGNFPGRFSGRQFSNSRSEMNVSTLELGDSALYLCASSLGQGRVEQYFGPGTRLTVT.

The genes are TRBV14 and TRBJ2-7; D remains unclear. In germline, CDR1 is SGHDN, CDR2 FVKESK. This CDR3 contains 12 residues. V shed 3 bases and J shed 7 bases, with 10 bases lying between them. DNA for the CDR3: TGTGCCAGCAGCCAGCGAGTGCGAGAGCAGTACTTC. It codes for CASSQRVREQYF.

The chain couples TRBV30 to TRBJ1-3; D uncertain. CDR3 size: 16 residues. Germline values: CDR1 GTSNPN, CDR2 SVGIG (reference sequence). Trimming removed 3 bases at V and 0 bases at J, with 15 bases between. Written as DNA, the CDR3 is TGTGCCTGGAGACTCCCGGGTGTGTCCTCTGGAAACACCATATATTTT. Translating it yields CAWRLPGVSSGNTIYF.

The CDR3 sequence is CASSDGQGGNTIYF. The DNA of the CDR3 is TGCGCCAGCAGCGATGGACAGGGTGGGAACACCATATATTTT. The rearrangement links TRBV5-1 to TRBJ1-3; TRBD1 agrees at 8 bases. J gave up 7 bases and V 4 bases, and 7 bases lay outside the gene matches. This CDR3 comprises 14 residues. Germline V gene lookup returns CDR1 SGHRS and CDR2 YFSETQ.

V and J are TRBV19 and TRBJ1-1; D is unclear. Germline V CDR1 and CDR2: LNHDA, SQIVND (reference sequence). CDR3 size: 15 residues. V was trimmed by 7 bases and J by 1 base, leaving 16 bases between them. The CDR3 region is CASTRPGARNTEAFF. For the CDR3, the DNA is TGTGCCAGTACCCGACCGGGAGCGAGGAACACTGAAGCTTTCTTT.

V gene TRBV5-1 combines with J gene TRBJ1-1; possibly TRBD1 for D (6 bases). This CDR3 comprises 14 residues. CDR1 SGHRS and CDR2 YFSETQ come from the germline V gene. Trimming took off 2 bases at V and 3 bases at J, with 11 bases between the two ends. The CDR3 is CASSFSQGDTEAFF. The CDR3 bases are TGCGCCAGCAGCTTTTCACAGGGAGACACTGAAGCTTTCTTT.

The V call is TRBV7-8, the J call TRBJ1-5; no clear D gene. Germline V gene sequence: CDR1 SGHVS, CDR2 FQNEAQ. Trimming cost V 0 bases and J 7 bases, with 7 bases left between them. The CDR3 has 13 amino acids. The CDR3 nucleotides are TGTGCCAGCAGCTTAGCAGGATTGCAGCCCCAGCATTTT. Translating gives CASSLAGLQPQHF.

The chain links TRBV2 to TRBJ1-2, with TRBD1 identical over 7 bases. The CDR3 loop spans 14 amino acids. J lost 6 bases, V lost 5 bases, and 9 bases had no gene match. From germline, CDR1 is SNHLY and CDR2 FYNNEI. The CDR3 sequence is CASSKGQAVHGYTF. CDR3 nucleotide sequence: TGTGCCAGCAGTAAAGGACAGGCGGTACATGGCTACACCTTC.

Only one count was recorded for this clone. The genes are TRBV28 and TRBJ2-5; 7 positions agree with TRBD1. The CDR3 is made up of 15 amino acids. Germline CDR1 reads MDHEN; CDR2 reads SYDVKM. J was trimmed by 0 bases and V by 6 bases; bases with no gene match: 7. The CDR3 loop is CASRALGTDQETQYF. CDR3 sequence (DNA): TGTGCCAGCAGGGCCCTGGGGACAGACCAAGAGACCCAGTACTTC.

This chain connects TRBV7-6 to TRBJ2-7; tentatively, D is TRBD1 (5 bases). This CDR3 is 15 amino acids long. Germline CDR1 SGHVS, CDR2 FNYEAQ. The ends were cut back, 0 bases at V and 2 bases at J, with 11 bases in the middle. CDR3 amino acids: CASSLAPGITYEQYF. CDR3 DNA sequence: TGTGCCAGCAGCTTAGCGCCAGGGATAACCTACGAGCAGTACTTC.